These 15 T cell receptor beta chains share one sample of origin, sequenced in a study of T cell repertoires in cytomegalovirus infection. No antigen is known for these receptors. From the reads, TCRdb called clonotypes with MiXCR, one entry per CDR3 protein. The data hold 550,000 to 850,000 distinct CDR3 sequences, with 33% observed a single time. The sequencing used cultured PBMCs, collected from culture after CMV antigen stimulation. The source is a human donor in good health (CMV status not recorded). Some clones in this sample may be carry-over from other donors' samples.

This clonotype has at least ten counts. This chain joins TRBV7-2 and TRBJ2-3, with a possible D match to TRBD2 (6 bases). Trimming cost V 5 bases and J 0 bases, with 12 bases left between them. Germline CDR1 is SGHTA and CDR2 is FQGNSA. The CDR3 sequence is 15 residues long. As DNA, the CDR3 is TGTGCCAGCAGCCCATCGGGGGTGAGCACAGATACGCAGTATTTT. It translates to CASSPSGVSTDTQYF. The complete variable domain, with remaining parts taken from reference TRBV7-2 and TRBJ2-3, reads GAGVSQSPSNKVTEKGKDVELRCDPISGHTALYWYRQSLGQGLEFLIYFQGNSAPDKSGLPSDRFSAERTGGSVSTLTIQRTQQEDSAVYLCASSPSGVSTDTQYFGPGTRLTVL.

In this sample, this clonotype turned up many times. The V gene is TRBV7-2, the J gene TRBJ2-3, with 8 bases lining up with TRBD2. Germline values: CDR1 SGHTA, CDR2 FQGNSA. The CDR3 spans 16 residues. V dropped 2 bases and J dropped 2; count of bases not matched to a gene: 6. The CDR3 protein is CASSLWIAGNTDTQYF. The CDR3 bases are TGTGCCAGCAGCTTATGGATAGCGGGAAACACAGATACGCAGTATTTT.

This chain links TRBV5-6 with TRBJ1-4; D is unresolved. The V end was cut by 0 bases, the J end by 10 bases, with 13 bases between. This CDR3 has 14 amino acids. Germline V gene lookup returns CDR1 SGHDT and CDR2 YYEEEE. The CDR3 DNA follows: TGTGCCAGCAGCTTGGAGTACCGGAAGGGAAAACTGTTTTTT. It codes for CASSLEYRKGKLFF.

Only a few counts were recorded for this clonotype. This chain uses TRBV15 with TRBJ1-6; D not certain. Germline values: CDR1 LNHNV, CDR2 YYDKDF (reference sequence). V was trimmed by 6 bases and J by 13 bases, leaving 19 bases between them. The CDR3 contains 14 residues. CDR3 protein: CATSPTRHTFPLHF. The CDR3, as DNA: TGTGCCACCAGTCCTACAAGACACACCTTTCCCCTCCACTTT.

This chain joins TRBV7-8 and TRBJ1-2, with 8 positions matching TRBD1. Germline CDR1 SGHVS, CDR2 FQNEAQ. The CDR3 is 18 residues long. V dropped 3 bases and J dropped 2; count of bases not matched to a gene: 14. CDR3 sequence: CASSLGWTGPTLNYGYTF. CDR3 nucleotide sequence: TGTGCCAGCAGCTTGGGGTGGACAGGGCCCACCTTGAACTATGGCTACACCTTC.

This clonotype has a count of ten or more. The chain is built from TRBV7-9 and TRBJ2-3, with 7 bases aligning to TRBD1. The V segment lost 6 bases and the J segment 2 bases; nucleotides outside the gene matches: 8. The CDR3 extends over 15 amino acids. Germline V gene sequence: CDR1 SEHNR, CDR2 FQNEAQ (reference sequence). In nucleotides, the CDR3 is TGTGCCAGCAGATTCGACAGGGCGAACACAGATACGCAGTATTTT. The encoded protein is CASRFDRANTDTQYF. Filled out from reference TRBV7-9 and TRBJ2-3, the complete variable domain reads DTGVSQNPRHKITKRGQNVTFRCDPISEHNRLYWYRQTLGQGPEFLTYFQNEAQLEKSRLLSDRFSAERPKGSFSTLEIQRTEQGDSAMYLCASRFDRANTDTQYFGPGTRLTVL.

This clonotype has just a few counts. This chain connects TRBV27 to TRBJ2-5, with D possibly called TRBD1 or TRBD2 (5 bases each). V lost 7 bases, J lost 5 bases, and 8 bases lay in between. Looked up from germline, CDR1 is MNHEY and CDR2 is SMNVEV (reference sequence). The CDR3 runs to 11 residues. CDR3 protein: CASTWGETQYF. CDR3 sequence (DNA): TGTGCCAGCACCTGGGGGGAGACCCAGTACTTC.

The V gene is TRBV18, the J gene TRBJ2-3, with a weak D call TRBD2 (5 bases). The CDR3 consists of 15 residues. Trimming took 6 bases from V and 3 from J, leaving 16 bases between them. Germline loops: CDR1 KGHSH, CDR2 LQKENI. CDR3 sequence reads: CASSPWSGETDTQYF. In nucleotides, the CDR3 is TGTGCCAGCTCGCCTTGGTCCGGGGAGACAGATACGCAGTATTTT.

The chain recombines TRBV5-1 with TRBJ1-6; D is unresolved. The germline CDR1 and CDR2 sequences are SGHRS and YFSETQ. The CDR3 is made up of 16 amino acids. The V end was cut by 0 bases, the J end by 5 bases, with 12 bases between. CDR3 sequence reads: CASSLGAGGNNSPLHF. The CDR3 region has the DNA TGCGCCAGCAGCTTGGGAGCTGGAGGGAATAATTCACCCCTCCACTTT.

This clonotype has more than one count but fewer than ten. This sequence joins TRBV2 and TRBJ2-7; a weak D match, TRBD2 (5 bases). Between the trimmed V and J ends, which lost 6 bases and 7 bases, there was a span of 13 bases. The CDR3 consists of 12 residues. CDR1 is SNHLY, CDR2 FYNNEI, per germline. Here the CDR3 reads CASSQEAEEQYF. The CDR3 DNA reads TGTGCCAGCAGCCAGGAGGCTGAAGAGCAGTACTTC.

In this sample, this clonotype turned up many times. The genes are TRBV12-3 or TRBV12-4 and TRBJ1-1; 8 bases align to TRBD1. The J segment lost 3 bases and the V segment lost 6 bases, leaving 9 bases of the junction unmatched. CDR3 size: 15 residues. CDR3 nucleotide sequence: TGTGCCAGCAGGTCCAGGGGGCGCGAGTACACTGAAGCTTTCTTT. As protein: CASRSRGREYTEAFF.

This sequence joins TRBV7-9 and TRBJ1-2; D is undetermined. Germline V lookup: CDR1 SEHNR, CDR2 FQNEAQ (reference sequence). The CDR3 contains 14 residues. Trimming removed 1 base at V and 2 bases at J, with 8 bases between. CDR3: CASSLGEGNYGYTF. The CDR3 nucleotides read TGTGCCAGCAGCTTAGGGGAAGGGAACTATGGCTACACCTTC.

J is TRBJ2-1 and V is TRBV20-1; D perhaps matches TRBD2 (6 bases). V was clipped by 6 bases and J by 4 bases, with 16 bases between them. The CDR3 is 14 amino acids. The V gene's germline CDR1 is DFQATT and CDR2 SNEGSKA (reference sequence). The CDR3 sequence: CSAPRSGVYNEQFF. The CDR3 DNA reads TGCAGTGCCCCTCGATCGGGGGTATACAATGAGCAGTTCTTC.

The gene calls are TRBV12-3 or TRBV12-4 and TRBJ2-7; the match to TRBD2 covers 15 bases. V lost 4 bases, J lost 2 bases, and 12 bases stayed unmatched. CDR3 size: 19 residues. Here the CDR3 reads CASSSRTGLAGGFAYEQYF. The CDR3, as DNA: TGTGCCAGCAGTTCCAGGACAGGACTAGCGGGAGGGTTCGCCTACGAGCAGTACTTC.

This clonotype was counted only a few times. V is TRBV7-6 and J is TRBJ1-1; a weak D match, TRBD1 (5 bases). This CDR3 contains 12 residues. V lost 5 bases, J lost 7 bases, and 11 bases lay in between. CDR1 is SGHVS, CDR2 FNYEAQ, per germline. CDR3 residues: CASSLIQGEAFF. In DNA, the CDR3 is TGTGCCAGCAGCCTAATCCAGGGTGAAGCTTTCTTT.